The rows below give T cell receptor beta chains drawn from one sample of a study of cytomegalovirus exposure and HLA in healthy donors. Repertoires were generated with immunoSEQ multiplex PCR, while TCRdb's copy carries only in-frame clones and drops some. Of around 110,000 clones in the sample, roughly 82% are singletons; the top ten hold about 1.6%. The sequenced sample consisted of PBMCs. The receptor set was obtained from a man aged 45-60 years in good health and CMV-seronegative. The conserved cysteine and the conserved F or W are not part of the CDR3 here. Each record gives: V gene, D gene, J gene, CDR3 protein. A D gene is named only where the DNA matches it firmly.

V gene: TRBV30
D gene: -
J gene: TRBJ2-3
CDR3 protein: ASSWQASSTDTQY

V gene: TRBV14
D gene: TRBD1
J gene: TRBJ1-1
CDR3 protein: ASSHPTGMGTEAF

V gene: TRBV7-2
D gene: -
J gene: TRBJ1-1
CDR3 protein: ASEDTAGGEAF

V gene: TRBV28
D gene: -
J gene: TRBJ1-6
CDR3 protein: ASSRSGSPLH

V gene: TRBV6-4
D gene: -
J gene: TRBJ1-1
CDR3 protein: ASSALAGSEAF

V gene: TRBV7-9
D gene: TRBD1
J gene: TRBJ1-4
CDR3 protein: ASSARDRGNEKLF

V gene: TRBV5-1
D gene: -
J gene: TRBJ1-1
CDR3 protein: ASSLASGYTEAF

V gene: TRBV2
D gene: TRBD2
J gene: TRBJ2-2
CDR3 protein: ASSRAGGKTGELF

V gene: TRBV10-3
D gene: TRBD1
J gene: TRBJ2-5
CDR3 protein: AIRRTGDHAETQY

V gene: TRBV27
D gene: -
J gene: TRBJ1-6
CDR3 protein: ASSSLRGSSYNSPLH

V gene: TRBV10-3
D gene: TRBD2
J gene: TRBJ2-5
CDR3 protein: AISELERGGGQETQY

V gene: TRBV4-1
D gene: -
J gene: TRBJ1-1
CDR3 protein: ASSQEGGKVAF

V gene: TRBV7-2
D gene: -
J gene: TRBJ1-2
CDR3 protein: ASSPRLQGFYGYT

V gene: TRBV15
D gene: -
J gene: TRBJ2-7
CDR3 protein: ATSRGIAYEQY

V gene: TRBV7-2
D gene: TRBD1
J gene: TRBJ1-5
CDR3 protein: ASSLGTGNQPQH

V gene: TRBV7-3
D gene: TRBD2
J gene: TRBJ2-3
CDR3 protein: ASTLAGGRDTQY

V gene: TRBV5-4
D gene: -
J gene: TRBJ1-2
CDR3 protein: ASSSGRQYGYT

V gene: TRBV28
D gene: TRBD1
J gene: TRBJ1-2
CDR3 protein: ASSSSGQVNYGYT

V gene: TRBV6-1
D gene: -
J gene: TRBJ2-3
CDR3 protein: ASSEARFDTQY

V gene: TRBV14
D gene: TRBD1
J gene: TRBJ2-5
CDR3 protein: ASSLYRGEETQY

V gene: TRBV7-6
D gene: -
J gene: TRBJ1-6
CDR3 protein: ASSPRGGVYNSPLH

V gene: TRBV7-8
D gene: -
J gene: TRBJ2-1
CDR3 protein: ASSLWSTGKSYNEQF

V gene: TRBV6-5
D gene: -
J gene: TRBJ1-1
CDR3 protein: ASRIGNLGRAF

V gene: TRBV7-2
D gene: -
J gene: TRBJ1-6
CDR3 protein: ASSSPGIRNSPLH

V gene: TRBV7-9
D gene: -
J gene: TRBJ1-1
CDR3 protein: ASSQTWNTEAF

V gene: TRBV7-2
D gene: -
J gene: TRBJ2-3
CDR3 protein: ASSPRGGDTQY

V gene: TRBV4-1
D gene: TRBD1
J gene: TRBJ1-4
CDR3 protein: ASSHPGQGDEKLF

V gene: TRBV7-2
D gene: -
J gene: TRBJ1-3
CDR3 protein: ASSGTGPRNTIY

V gene: TRBV7-9
D gene: -
J gene: TRBJ2-3
CDR3 protein: ASSPRDTQY

V gene: TRBV6-5
D gene: TRBD1
J gene: TRBJ1-1
CDR3 protein: ASTDRGGAEAF

V gene: TRBV18
D gene: -
J gene: TRBJ1-3
CDR3 protein: ASSLGAHGNTIY

V gene: TRBV30
D gene: -
J gene: TRBJ1-1
CDR3 protein: AWGSDRNTEAF

V gene: TRBV4-3
D gene: TRBD2
J gene: TRBJ2-1
CDR3 protein: ASSQDRSGGDFSSYNEQF

V gene: TRBV7-2
D gene: -
J gene: TRBJ2-5
CDR3 protein: ASSLASLRGRTQY

V gene: TRBV6-1
D gene: TRBD1
J gene: TRBJ1-2
CDR3 protein: ASRITGQGDGYT

V gene: TRBV10-2
D gene: TRBD1
J gene: TRBJ1-6
CDR3 protein: ASSKGQGNSPLH

V gene: TRBV7-6
D gene: -
J gene: TRBJ1-5
CDR3 protein: ASSREWSNQPQH

V gene: TRBV7-2
D gene: -
J gene: TRBJ1-6
CDR3 protein: ASSSTYQSNSPLH

V gene: TRBV30
D gene: -
J gene: TRBJ1-5
CDR3 protein: ACSRAASNQPQH

V gene: TRBV6-5
D gene: TRBD2
J gene: TRBJ2-1
CDR3 protein: ASSLSTGGSEQF

V gene: TRBV5-4
D gene: TRBD1
J gene: TRBJ1-1
CDR3 protein: ASRFTADGQAKNTEAF

V gene: TRBV7-9
D gene: TRBD1
J gene: TRBJ2-7
CDR3 protein: ASSRTGNEQY

V gene: TRBV6-5
D gene: -
J gene: TRBJ1-2
CDR3 protein: ASRSGQYGYT

V gene: TRBV5-4
D gene: -
J gene: TRBJ2-2
CDR3 protein: ASSLRRGVTTGELF

V gene: TRBV5-1
D gene: TRBD1
J gene: TRBJ1-2
CDR3 protein: ASSETGGGYGYT

V gene: TRBV5-8
D gene: TRBD2
J gene: TRBJ2-3
CDR3 protein: ASSQILLAGVDTQY

V gene: TRBV4-1
D gene: -
J gene: TRBJ2-4
CDR3 protein: ASSPSLGTRSPT

V gene: TRBV5-1
D gene: TRBD1
J gene: TRBJ1-1
CDR3 protein: ASSLGQGSKAF

V gene: TRBV30
D gene: -
J gene: TRBJ1-4
CDR3 protein: AWGPWSARREKLF

V gene: TRBV7-9
D gene: -
J gene: TRBJ2-2
CDR3 protein: ASRPGQRTTGELF

V gene: TRBV18
D gene: -
J gene: TRBJ1-1
CDR3 protein: ASSPYNSQNTEAF